What follows are 23 T cell receptor beta chains derived from one specimen sequenced in a study of monozygotic twins with cystic fibrosis. Assay: immunoSEQ multiplex PCR; the TCRdb copy retains only in-frame clones and omits some. Of around 25,000 clones listed, about 96% are singletons. Specimen: blood. All receptors come from a girl aged 2-10 years with cystic fibrosis.

This chain links TRBV19 with TRBJ2-6; D gene ambiguous. Germline V gene data show CDR1 as LNHDA and CDR2 as SQIVND (reference sequence). The CDR3 spans 16 residues. V dropped 0 bases and J dropped 0 bases, with 6 bases sitting between them. CDR3 sequence reads: CASSIDPDSGANVLTF. CDR3 sequence (DNA): TGTGCCAGTAGTATAGATCCGGACTCTGGGGCCAACGTCCTGACTTTC.

The rearrangement joins TRBV5-1 to TRBJ1-5; TRBD1 aligns across 7 bases. The germline V gene has CDR1 SGHRS and CDR2 YFSETQ. The CDR3 sequence is 15 residues long. Germline trimming cut 0 bases from V and 1 base from J; bases unmatched to any gene: 1. In DNA, the CDR3 is TGCGCCAGCAGCTTGGGACAGGGAAGCAATCAGCCCCAGCATTTT. Translated: CASSLGQGSNQPQHF.

The CDR3 region is CASSLSGYGYTF. For the CDR3, the DNA is TGCGCCAGCAGCTTGAGCGGCTATGGCTACACCTTC. This chain connects TRBV5-1 to TRBJ1-2; D not certain. Trimming took 1 base from V and 4 from J, leaving 5 bases between them. The CDR3 is made up of 12 amino acids. Germline CDR1 is SGHRS and CDR2 is YFSETQ.

This chain joins TRBV5-8 and TRBJ1-5; no firm D call. V was pared by 1 base and J by 5 bases, with 4 bases between. The CDR3 sequence is 12 residues long. Germline values: CDR1 SGHTS, CDR2 YDEGEE. The DNA for the CDR3 is TGTGCCAGCAGCTTGCCCCATCAGCCCCAGCATTTT. Encoded protein: CASSLPHQPQHF.

CDR3 nucleotides: TGTGCCAGCAGCAACGCGGGAGGGACAGAGACCCAGTACTTC. Its translation: CASSNAGGTETQYF. The V and J genes are TRBV28 and TRBJ2-5, with 9 bases fitting TRBD2. Germline V gene sequence: CDR1 MDHEN, CDR2 SYDVKM. The CDR3 is 14 amino acids. J gave up 4 bases and V 6 bases, and 6 bases lay outside the gene matches. The full variable domain, with the rest looked up from reference TRBV28 and TRBJ2-5, is DVKVTQSSRYLVKRTGEKVFLECVQDMDHENMFWYRQDPGLGLRLIYFSYDVKMKEKGDIPEGYSVSREKKERFSLILESASTNQTSMYLCASSNAGGTETQYFGPGTRLLVL.

The chain recombines TRBV19 with TRBJ1-5, with 10 bases that match TRBD1. The junction had 6 bases not matched to a gene; V was cut back by 4 bases and J by 0 bases. CDR3 size: 17 residues. Germline V gene sequence: CDR1 LNHDA, CDR2 SQIVND (reference sequence). The CDR3 loop is CASSTRQGAGSNQPQHF. The CDR3 nucleotides read TGTGCCAGTAGTACCCGACAGGGGGCTGGTAGCAATCAGCCCCAGCATTTT.

The chain combines TRBV5-1 with TRBJ1-1, with 7 bases matching TRBD1. Germline assignment: CDR1 SGHRS and CDR2 YFSETQ. The CDR3 has 15 residues. Trimming at V came to 0 bases and at J to 4 bases, leaving 6 bases not matched to a gene. CDR3 bases: TGCGCCAGCAGCTTGGCCTCGGGACAGCCCACTGAAGCTTTCTTT. Translation gives CASSLASGQPTEAFF. Complete variable domain (other parts from reference TRBV5-1 and TRBJ1-1): KAGVTQTPRYLIKTRGQQVTLSCSPISGHRSVSWYQQTPGQGLQFLFEYFSETQRNKGNFPGRFSGRQFSNSRSEMNVSTLELGDSALYLCASSLASGQPTEAFFGQGTRLTVV.

The chain employs TRBV6-5 and TRBJ2-7, with TRBD1 identical over 7 bases. The trim removed 5 bases at V and 7 bases at J, leaving 14 bases unmatched. CDR1 MNHEY and CDR2 SVGAGI come from the germline V gene. This CDR3 has 15 amino acids. CDR3 in amino acids: CASSPVGQAPREQYF. DNA for the CDR3: TGTGCCAGCAGTCCTGTAGGACAGGCCCCGAGGGAGCAGTACTTC.

This chain connects TRBV6-5 to TRBJ1-2; possibly TRBD1 for D (5 bases). In germline, CDR1 is MNHEY, CDR2 SVGAGI. V was shortened by 10 bases and J by 9 bases, with 15 bases between the two germline ends. The CDR3 totals 11 residues. This CDR3 is CATLQGERYTF. The CDR3 nucleotides are TGTGCCACCCTGCAAGGGGAACGCTACACCTTC.

V usage is TRBV27 and J usage is TRBJ2-5; TRBD1 matches 7 bases. Germline assignment: CDR1 MNHEY and CDR2 SMNVEV (reference sequence). There are 16 residues in the CDR3. The ends lost 2 bases at V and 5 bases at J; junction bases unmatched: 11. CDR3 bases: TGTGCCAGCAGTTTACGAGACAGGGTGCACGGGGAGACCCAGTACTTC. This gives the protein CASSLRDRVHGETQYF.

The V gene is TRBV25-1, the J gene TRBJ2-5; 7 nucleotides line up with TRBD1. Germline assignment: CDR1 MGHDK and CDR2 SYGVNS. This CDR3 has 13 amino acids. V lost 3 bases to trimming and J lost 11 bases; unmatched junction nucleotides: 9. The CDR3 reads CASSDRAQGEQYF. As DNA, the CDR3 is TGTGCCAGCAGTGACAGGGCCCAGGGGGAGCAGTACTTC.

V usage is TRBV6-1 and J usage is TRBJ2-7, with D perhaps being TRBD1 or TRBD2 (6 bases each). The CDR3 has 14 amino acids. V lost 0 bases, J lost 6 bases, and 12 bases lay in between. CDR1 is MNHNS and CDR2 is SASEGT in the germline V gene. As DNA, the CDR3 is TGTGCCAGCAGTGAAGCTCGTCGGGGGCCCGAGCAGTACTTC. It specifies CASSEARRGPEQYF.

The V gene is TRBV11-3, the J gene TRBJ2-1, with unresolved D. In germline, CDR1 is SGHNT, CDR2 YENEEA. The V and J ends lost 5 bases and 9 bases respectively, with 14 bases between them. The CDR3 length is 13 residues. The CDR3 region has the DNA TGTGCCAGCAGCCATCTAGGCCGTGTTGAGCAGTTCTTC. Translated: CASSHLGRVEQFF. The full variable domain, in which reference TRBV11-3 and TRBJ2-1 provide the parts outside the CDR3, is EAGVVQSPRYKIIEKKQPVAFWCNPISGHNTLYWYLQNLGQGPELLIRYENEEAVDDSQLPKDRFSAERLKGVDSTLKIQPAELGDSAVYLCASSHLGRVEQFFGPGTRLTVL.

The V gene is TRBV9, the J gene TRBJ2-1; 12 bases fit TRBD2. This CDR3 has 17 residues. Germline loops: CDR1 SGDLS, CDR2 YYNGEE. V gave up 2 bases and J gave up 10 bases; unmatched junction bases: 13. The CDR3 protein is CASSVGTSGPFVHEQFF. CDR3 DNA sequence: TGTGCCAGCAGCGTCGGGACTAGCGGGCCCTTTGTGCACGAGCAGTTCTTC.

This clone was recorded a few times. The rearrangement links TRBV28 to TRBJ2-7; the match to TRBD2 covers 14 bases. Germline V gene data show CDR1 as MDHEN and CDR2 as SYDVKM. Trimming took 5 bases from V and 4 from J; bases not matched to a gene: 16. The CDR3 extends over 19 amino acids. This CDR3 reads CASSPTGLAGGPRPYEQYF. The CDR3 bases are TGTGCCAGCAGTCCGACAGGACTAGCGGGAGGCCCCCGACCTTACGAGCAGTACTTC.

CDR3 in amino acids: CASSPRRTGIYEQYF. CDR3 nucleotides: TGTGCCAGCAGCCCCCGTAGGACAGGGATCTACGAGCAGTACTTC. This chain connects TRBV5-4 to TRBJ2-7, with TRBD1 identical over 8 bases. This CDR3 spans 15 amino acids. Trimming took 4 bases from V and 3 from J; bases not matched to a gene: 9. The germline V gene encodes CDR1 SGHNT and CDR2 YYREEE (reference sequence).

V gene TRBV7-8 combines with J gene TRBJ2-3, with 11 bases matching TRBD2. The CDR3 runs to 16 residues. V lost 5 bases, J lost 0 bases, and 4 bases stayed unmatched. Per germline, CDR1 SGHVS and CDR2 FQNEAQ. CDR3 in DNA: TGTGCCAGCAGCGCGGGACTAGCGGCTAGCACAGATACGCAGTATTTT. Its protein is CASSAGLAASTDTQYF.

The chain recombines TRBV25-1 with TRBJ1-2; no definite D call. The V gene lost 1 base and the J gene lost 0 bases, with 9 bases spanning the gap. This CDR3 contains 15 residues. The germline V gene encodes CDR1 MGHDK and CDR2 SYGVNS. Written as DNA, the CDR3 is TGTGCCAGCAGTGAATTCGACGATTCTAACTATGGCTACACCTTC. Residues: CASSEFDDSNYGYTF.

This clone occurred once. The chain employs TRBV9 and TRBJ2-7; 9 bases match TRBD1. The germline gives CDR1 SGDLS, CDR2 YYNGEE. The CDR3 covers 14 residues. V dropped 0 bases and J dropped 5; count of bases not matched to a gene: 3. This chain's CDR3 is CASSVGQGGNEQYF. CDR3 DNA sequence: TGTGCCAGCAGCGTAGGACAGGGGGGAAACGAGCAGTACTTC.

V is TRBV2 and J is TRBJ2-7, with D possibly being TRBD1 (5 bases). V was shortened by 8 bases and J by 7 bases, with 9 bases between the two germline ends. CDR3 size: 10 residues. Per the germline V gene, CDR1 is SNHLY and CDR2 is FYNNEI. The CDR3 sequence: CASLSGEQYF. Written as DNA, the CDR3 is TGTGCCAGCCTGTCAGGGGAGCAGTACTTC. The entire variable domain, with the rest obtained from reference TRBV2 and TRBJ2-7, is as follows: EPEVTQTPSHQVTQMGQEVILRCVPISNHLYFYWYRQILGQKVEFLVSFYNNEISEKSEIFDDQFSVERPDGSNFTLKIRSTKLEDSAMYFCASLSGEQYFGPGTRLTVT.

The chain is built from TRBV28 and TRBJ2-3, with 8 bases matching TRBD2. The trim removed 5 bases at V and 3 bases at J, leaving 13 bases unmatched. In germline, CDR1 is MDHEN, CDR2 SYDVKM. The CDR3 is 17 residues long. The CDR3 reads CASSLAGVSGSTDTQYF. DNA for the CDR3: TGTGCCAGCAGTCTGGCCGGGGTAAGCGGGAGTACAGATACGCAGTATTTT.

This sequence joins TRBV27 and TRBJ2-1; maybe TRBD2 (5 bases). Trimming removed 8 bases at V and 0 bases at J, with 14 bases between. Germline CDR1 reads MNHEY; CDR2 reads SMNVEV (reference sequence). The CDR3 is 15 amino acids. CDR3 in amino acids: CASGEGRSSYNEQFF. The CDR3 nucleotides read TGTGCCAGCGGTGAGGGCAGGAGCTCCTACAATGAGCAGTTCTTC.

The DNA for the CDR3 is TGCGCCAGCAGCCAAGCTAGCTCCTACGAGCAGTACTTC. This gives the protein CASSQASSYEQYF. The rearrangement links TRBV4-1 to TRBJ2-7; D is undetermined. Germline V gives CDR1 MGHRA, CDR2 YSYEKL. The CDR3 loop spans 13 amino acids. Trimming cost V 1 base and J 0 bases, with 4 bases left between them.